This TCR beta chain was obtained from a study of blood T cell repertoires in COVID-19. Study as a whole: Collection of acute and convalescent COVID-19 samples took place in the United States, Italy and Spain.

Clones were sequenced by immunoSEQ multiplex PCR, and TCRdb holds only the in-frame ones, with some missing. The sample includes 60,000 or so clones, approximately 80% of them seen just once. This CDR3 contains 16 residues. Germline V gene sequence: CDR1 SGHKS, CDR2 YYEKEE (reference sequence). V dropped 7 bases and J dropped 3; count of bases not matched to a gene: 10. The sample comprised peripheral blood. The chain carries TRBV5-5 and TRBJ2-1, with 10 nucleotides matching TRBD2. The receptor's source is a man aged 25 to 45 with COVID-19, enrolled during active disease. The CDR3 nucleotides read TGTGCCAGCGGTGGGCTAGCGGGAGTGGGCTACAATGAGCAGTTCTTC. Amino acids: CASGGLAGVGYNEQFF.